This T cell receptor beta chain stems from a study of cytomegalovirus exposure and HLA in healthy donors. Study-wide context: A prior analysis found roughly 100 million unique TCR beta sequences from 150 million to 200 million T cells. The study, taken as a whole, reports: Productive status was seen about 87% or about 30% of the time for most TCR beta V segments in an earlier analysis.

Vbeta (60) and Jbeta (13) primers were used in the PCR. Using immunoSEQ multiplex PCR, the repertoire was profiled, and TCRdb retains in-frame clones only, with some absent. There are under 250,000 clones in the sample; approximately 82% occur only once, and 0.63% lies in the top ten. A word on this clone: Its antigen is currently unknown.

Trimming pared 2 bases from V and 0 bases from J, leaving 8 bases between. The CDR3 consists of 14 residues. The V gene's germline CDR1 is SQVTM and CDR2 ANQGSEA. This TCR derives from a man in his late teens or twenties in good health and CMV-seronegative. The V gene is TRBV29-1, the J gene TRBJ1-3, with D uncertain. Sequencing input: PBMCs. CDR3 sequence: CSVESLSSGNTIYF. DNA of the CDR3: TGCAGCGTTGAATCTCTGAGCTCTGGAAACACCATATATTTT.